The next 21 T cell receptor beta chains were all read from a single sample in a study of cytomegalovirus exposure and HLA in healthy donors. Use of 60 Vbeta and 13 Jbeta primers characterized the PCR. Using immunoSEQ multiplex PCR, the repertoire was profiled, and TCRdb retains in-frame clones only, with some absent. Found here are about 78,000 clones, roughly 83% of them singletons; the top ten hold roughly 2.3%. The specimen was PBMCs. The receptors derive from a woman between 45 and 65 years old in good health and CMV-seronegative.

This chain joins TRBV9 and TRBJ2-3, with D possibly being TRBD2 (7 bases). V lost 0 bases and J 6 bases, leaving 23 bases between the germline ends. From germline, CDR1 is SGDLS and CDR2 YYNGEE. The length of the CDR3 is 18 residues. The CDR3: CASSVERDYRGAGDTQYF. The CDR3 DNA reads as TGTGCCAGCAGCGTAGAGAGGGATTACCGGGGGGCCGGGGATACGCAGTATTTT. Full variable domain (remainder filled in from reference TRBV9 and TRBJ2-3): DSGVTQTPKHLITATGQRVTLRCSPRSGDLSVYWYQQSLDQGLQFLIQYYNGEERAKGNILERFSAQQFPDLHSELNLSSLELGDSALYFCASSVERDYRGAGDTQYFGPGTRLTVL.

There are a few counts of this clone. This chain joins TRBV19 and TRBJ1-1, with TRBD1 identical over 8 bases. Germline CDR1 is LNHDA and CDR2 is SQIVND (reference sequence). With V trimmed by 7 bases and J by 5 bases, 12 bases remained unmatched. The CDR3 contains 15 residues. CDR3 loop: CASIHRGNRGTEAFF. The CDR3 DNA follows: TGTGCCAGTATTCACAGGGGGAATCGGGGAACTGAAGCTTTCTTT.

The chain joins TRBV5-4 to TRBJ1-2, with TRBD1 identical over 7 bases. The CDR3 has 13 residues. V lost 4 bases and J lost 8; bases outside the gene matches: 8. Germline lookup yields CDR1 SGHNT and CDR2 YYREEE (reference sequence). The CDR3 reads CASSLQGGQGYTF. CDR3 in DNA: TGTGCCAGCAGCCTACAAGGGGGCCAAGGCTACACCTTC.

The CDR3 nucleotides read TGTGCCAGCAGTGAATGGGAGGACACTGAAGCTTTCTTT. Translation gives CASSEWEDTEAFF. The V and J genes are TRBV6-1 and TRBJ1-1, with unresolved D. This CDR3 contains 13 residues. Germline V lookup: CDR1 MNHNS, CDR2 SASEGT. Trimming removed 2 bases at V and 3 bases at J, with 7 bases between.

This chain joins TRBV4-1 and TRBJ1-1, with 8 bases lining up with TRBD1. From germline, CDR1 is MGHRA and CDR2 YSYEKL. The length of the CDR3 is 16 residues. V trimming: 2 bases; J trimming: 7 bases; junction bases outside the gene matches: 12. CDR3 residues: CASSQPGQGSKGEAFF. The CDR3 DNA follows: TGCGCCAGCAGCCAACCCGGACAGGGTAGTAAGGGTGAAGCTTTCTTT.

V and J are TRBV7-2 and TRBJ1-2; weak D call: TRBD1 (5 bases). Trimming left V 4 bases short and J 8 bases short, with 17 bases between. Germline values: CDR1 SGHTA, CDR2 FQGNSA. CDR3 size: 14 residues. The CDR3 region is CASSSPTVLRGYTF. The CDR3, as DNA: TGTGCCAGCAGCTCTCCGACAGTTTTAAGGGGCTACACCTTC.

V and J are TRBV6-1 and TRBJ1-6; tentatively, D is TRBD1 (6 bases). From germline, CDR1 is MNHNS and CDR2 SASEGT. With 6 bases removed from V and 10 bases from J, the gap between germline ends came to 13 bases. The CDR3 runs 13 residues. The CDR3 nucleotides are TGTGCCAGCAGCCTACAGGGTAGGTCACCCCTCCACTTT. This gives the protein CASSLQGRSPLHF.

The gene calls are TRBV7-2 and TRBJ2-7; D not resolved. CDR1 SGHTA and CDR2 FQGNSA come from the germline V gene. The germline V and J ends were trimmed by 5 bases and 6 bases, with 8 bases remaining between them. The CDR3 extends over 11 amino acids. DNA for the CDR3: TGTGCCAGCAGCCCCCTCCGCGAGCAGTACTTC. Encoded protein: CASSPLREQYF.

For the CDR3, the DNA is TGTGCCAGCAGCGTAGTACAGGGGGGCACAGATACGCAGTATTTT. Translated, it gives CASSVVQGGTDTQYF. The chain is built from TRBV9 and TRBJ2-3; 8 positions match TRBD1. The CDR3 length is 15 residues. The ends lost 0 bases at V and 1 base at J; junction bases unmatched: 1. From germline, CDR1 is SGDLS and CDR2 YYNGEE.

The chain couples TRBV5-1 to TRBJ1-4; TRBD1 aligns across 8 bases. The trim removed 3 bases at V and 0 bases at J, leaving 7 bases unmatched. Germline CDR1 is SGHRS and CDR2 is YFSETQ. The CDR3 contains 17 residues. The CDR3 reads CASSSQGAGATNEKLFF. In nucleotides, the CDR3 is TGCGCCAGCAGCTCCCAGGGGGCGGGTGCAACTAATGAAAAACTGTTTTTT.

The gene calls are TRBV18 and TRBJ2-7; 9 nucleotides agree with TRBD1. This CDR3 region has 15 residues. V shed 3 bases, J shed 0 bases, and the junction held 3 bases outside the gene matches. The germline CDR1 and CDR2 sequences are KGHSH and LQKENI. The CDR3 loop reads CASSPTGGSSYEQYV. The DNA for the CDR3 is TGTGCCAGCTCACCGACAGGGGGTTCCTCCTACGAGCAGTACGTC.

The chain is built from TRBV2 and TRBJ1-5; tentatively, D is TRBD1 (6 bases). CDR3 length: 13 residues. Germline CDR1 is SNHLY and CDR2 is FYNNEI. The V gene lost 8 bases and the J gene lost 2 bases, with 10 bases spanning the gap. The CDR3 bases are TGTGCCAGCGGGGGGGGCGGCAATCAGCCCCAGCATTTT. It encodes CASGGGGNQPQHF.

The chain recombines TRBV7-3 with TRBJ2-5, with 9 bases fitting TRBD1. Germline V gene lookup returns CDR1 SGHTA and CDR2 FQGTGA. This CDR3 spans 15 amino acids. V lost 5 bases, J lost 4 bases, and 8 bases stayed unmatched. CDR3 nucleotides: TGTGCCAGCAGCCCCACCGGGACAGGGAGAGAGACCCAGTACTTC. It yields the protein CASSPTGTGRETQYF.

The chain joins TRBV5-4 to TRBJ2-6; 11 positions match TRBD2. The J segment lost 0 bases and the V segment lost 4 bases, leaving 9 bases of the junction unmatched. The CDR3 length is 19 residues. From germline, CDR1 is SGHNT and CDR2 YYREEE (reference sequence). CDR3 in amino acids: CASSGGSLAGGSGANVLTF. CDR3 nucleotides: TGTGCCAGCAGCGGGGGATCGCTAGCGGGGGGCTCTGGGGCCAACGTCCTGACTTTC.

The chain has TRBV30 and TRBJ2-1; D is undetermined. The CDR3 has 12 amino acids. Trimming cost V 1 base and J 4 bases, with 5 bases left between them. The germline CDR1 and CDR2 sequences are GTSNPN and SVGIG (reference sequence). CDR3 nucleotides: TGTGCCTGGAGTGGGAGATACAATGAGCAGTTCTTC. Its translation is CAWSGRYNEQFF.

The chain has TRBV5-1 and TRBJ2-7; D perhaps matches TRBD1 (5 bases). V lost 4 bases to trimming and J lost 0 bases, with 11 bases between them. This CDR3 region has 14 residues. The germline V gene encodes CDR1 SGHRS and CDR2 YFSETQ. CDR3 DNA: TGCGCCAGCAGCCCTCGACAGAGCTCCTACGAGCAGTACTTC. Translating gives CASSPRQSSYEQYF. The variable domain in full, with the rest retrieved from reference TRBV5-1 and TRBJ2-7, is KAGVTQTPRYLIKTRGQQVTLSCSPISGHRSVSWYQQTPGQGLQFLFEYFSETQRNKGNFPGRFSGRQFSNSRSEMNVSTLELGDSALYLCASSPRQSSYEQYFGPGTRLTVT.

The genes are TRBV30 and TRBJ1-5, with 7 bases fitting TRBD1. CDR3 length: 14 amino acids. The V gene's germline CDR1 is GTSNPN and CDR2 SVGIG (reference sequence). J gave up 2 bases and V 5 bases, and 6 bases lay outside the gene matches. The DNA for the CDR3 is TGTGCCTGGGGACAGGACGGTGGCAATCAGCCCCAGCATTTT. Encoded protein: CAWGQDGGNQPQHF.

V is TRBV5-4 and J is TRBJ1-1; 10 bases map to TRBD1. Trimming cost V 4 bases and J 6 bases; bases outside gene matches: 9. The germline gives CDR1 SGHNT, CDR2 YYREEE (reference sequence). The CDR3 totals 15 residues. CDR3 coding DNA: TGTGCCAGCAGCATCGACAGGGGGCGGCCCGCTGAAGCTTTCTTT. This encodes CASSIDRGRPAEAFF.

Comment on this clone: The sample has other DNA sequences that encode this CDR3 too. V gene TRBV7-2 combines with J gene TRBJ2-3; D uncertain. Germline assignment: CDR1 SGHTA and CDR2 FQGNSA. V lost 4 bases and J 2 bases, leaving 4 bases between the germline ends. This CDR3 is built from 12 residues. The CDR3 loop is CASSSYTDTQYF. The CDR3 DNA reads as TGTGCCAGCAGCTCCTACACAGATACGCAGTATTTT.

The rearrangement uses TRBV28 and TRBJ1-5, with 9 bases matching TRBD1. Per the germline V gene, CDR1 is MDHEN and CDR2 is SYDVKM. V shed 6 bases and J 6 bases; nucleotides not matched to a gene: 6. There are 14 residues in the CDR3. The CDR3 reads CASRQQGAGQPQHF. CDR3 nucleotide sequence: TGTGCCAGCAGACAACAGGGGGCTGGTCAGCCCCAGCATTTT.

The gene calls are TRBV28 and TRBJ1-1; D perhaps matches TRBD1 (5 bases). Trimming removed 5 bases from V and 5 bases from J, with 15 bases in between. There are 14 residues in the CDR3. Germline CDR1 is MDHEN and CDR2 is SYDVKM. CDR3 nucleotides: TGTGCCAGCAGTCCACCCAGGGCGGGGACTGAAGCTTTCTTT. Encoded protein: CASSPPRAGTEAFF. The variable domain in full, completed from reference TRBV28 and TRBJ1-1, reads DVKVTQSSRYLVKRTGEKVFLECVQDMDHENMFWYRQDPGLGLRLIYFSYDVKMKEKGDIPEGYSVSREKKERFSLILESASTNQTSMYLCASSPPRAGTEAFFGQGTRLTVV.